The clone carrying this T cell receptor (beta chain) has just one count. Its antigen is not known. The table came from immunoSEQ multiplex PCR; TCRdb's copy has only in-frame clones and leaves some out. The table has 1.5 million to 2.5 million clones, about 94% seen once. Terminally differentiated effector memory CD45RA+ cells were excluded by CCR7 positive selection of CD45RO-negative cells. Looked up from germline, CDR1 is SGDLS and CDR2 is YYNGEE. Deletions cut 2 bases from V and 0 bases from J, with 14 bases between. The CDR3 has 16 residues. This record belongs to a study of shared clonotypes between healthy human individuals. General study results and limits: The generation probabilities recorded for non-shared clonotypes fell below those of clonotypes shared by all four donors. As a rule, naive subsets had a larger estimated richness than memory subsets. Among donors, the sharing of clonotypes was expected to be influenced by sequencing depth.

Sequencing was performed on naive CD8+ T cells sorted from blood. This clonotype was obtained from a man aged 18 to 30 in good health. The chain recombines TRBV9 with TRBJ2-5, with a possible D match to TRBD1 (7 bases). The DNA for the CDR3 is TGTGCCAGCAGCGTTGGTACCAGGGGGGACCAAGAGACCCAGTACTTC. It specifies CASSVGTRGDQETQYF.